These 15 T cell receptor beta chains came from one sample sequenced in a study of blood T cell repertoires in COVID-19. TCRdb's table, derived via immunoSEQ multiplex PCR, lists solely in-frame clones and lacks some. The sample has 140,000 or so clones; more than 70% are singletons. Sequencing was performed on peripheral blood. The receptors come from a human donor in a cohort sampled during active COVID-19.

The V and J genes are TRBV5-6 and TRBJ1-6, with D tentatively TRBD1 (6 bases). V gave up 3 bases and J gave up 5 bases, with 12 bases separating them. Germline values: CDR1 SGHDT, CDR2 YYEEEE. The CDR3 is 15 residues long. CDR3 protein: CASSYRVANNSPLHF. CDR3 coding DNA: TGTGCCAGCAGCTACAGGGTCGCGAATAATTCACCCCTCCACTTT.

This clone was counted between two and nine times. The chain carries TRBV12-3 or TRBV12-4 and TRBJ1-1; unclear D gene. The V gene lost 3 bases and the J gene lost 3 bases, with 8 bases spanning the gap. The CDR3 sequence is 13 residues long. The CDR3 loop reads CASSFSGYTEAFF. In DNA, the CDR3 is TGTGCCAGCAGTTTTTCCGGGTACACTGAAGCTTTCTTT.

The rearrangement uses TRBV5-5 and TRBJ2-5; 9 positions match TRBD1. The CDR3 runs 14 residues. Losses at the gene ends were 3 bases for V and 4 bases for J; bases not matched to a gene: 4. Germline-derived CDR1 and CDR2 are SGHKS and YYEKEE (reference sequence). DNA for the CDR3: TGTGCCAGCAGCTCGGGACAGGGTAGAGAGACCCAGTACTTC. Its protein product is CASSSGQGRETQYF.

The genes are TRBV6-2 or TRBV6-3 and TRBJ2-1; weak D call: TRBD2 (6 bases). The V gene lost 0 bases and the J gene lost 9 bases, with 15 bases spanning the gap. The CDR3 sequence is 15 residues long. CDR1 and CDR2 (germline): MNHEY, SVGEGT. CDR3 in DNA: TGTGCCAGCAGTTACTCAAATGTGGGGACTTTTGAGCAGTTCTTC. Translating gives CASSYSNVGTFEQFF.

The V call is TRBV18, the J call TRBJ2-3; D perhaps matches TRBD2 (5 bases). This CDR3 has 13 amino acids. Trimming shortened V by 5 bases and J by 1 base, and 7 bases separated the two germline ends. Germline V lookup: CDR1 KGHSH, CDR2 LQKENI. The CDR3 DNA reads as TGTGCCAGCTCATCCGGGGGCACAGATACGCAGTATTTT. Amino acid sequence: CASSSGGTDTQYF. Full variable domain (remainder filled in from reference TRBV18 and TRBJ2-3): NAGVMQNPRHLVRRRGQEARLRCSPMKGHSHVYWYRQLPEEGLKFMVYLQKENIIDESGMPKERFSAEFPKEGPSILRIQQVVRGDSAAYFCASSSGGTDTQYFGPGTRLTVL.

This clone was picked up a small number of times. CDR3 sequence: CASSGTGVSPLHF. As DNA, the CDR3 is TGTGCCAGCAGCGGGACAGGGGTTTCACCCCTCCACTTT. The V call is TRBV6-5, the J call TRBJ1-6; the match to TRBD1 covers 10 bases. The germline CDR1 and CDR2 sequences are MNHEY and SVGAGI. This CDR3 region has 13 residues. Trimming took 6 bases from V and 9 from J; bases not matched to a gene: 2.

The V and J genes are TRBV27 and TRBJ2-5, with D perhaps matching TRBD1 (6 bases). V lost 10 bases and J lost 1, with 10 bases in between. The CDR3 consists of 12 residues. In germline, CDR1 is MNHEY, CDR2 SMNVEV (reference sequence). CDR3 sequence (DNA): TGTGCCACCGGACAGACCCAAGAGACCCAGTACTTC. Protein: CATGQTQETQYF.

The chain uses TRBV19 and TRBJ1-3, with a weak D call TRBD1 (5 bases). Germline V gene sequence: CDR1 LNHDA, CDR2 SQIVND (reference sequence). The CDR3 is 17 amino acids. V lost 2 bases, J lost 4 bases, and 18 bases lay in between. The CDR3 loop reads CASSIRSDGGSGNTIYF. CDR3 nucleotide sequence: TGTGCCAGTAGTATAAGGTCTGACGGGGGTTCCGGAAACACCATATATTTT.

V and J are TRBV5-4 and TRBJ1-2, with TRBD1 matching 9 bases. V was pared by 4 bases and J by 12 bases, with 10 bases of the junction left unmatched. The CDR3 covers 13 residues. Germline CDR1 is SGHNT and CDR2 is YYREEE (reference sequence). The CDR3 nucleotides read TGTGCCAGCAGCCCCGCCGACAGGGGGAGCGACACCTTC. As protein: CASSPADRGSDTF.

The chain combines TRBV29-1 with TRBJ1-5; 10 bases agree with TRBD1. V was pared by 1 base and J by 4 bases, with 13 bases of the junction left unmatched. The V gene's germline CDR1 is SQVTM and CDR2 ANQGSEA. The CDR3 covers 18 residues. The CDR3 DNA reads as TGCAGCGTTGAAGGACCGGGACAGGGGTTCTCCAAGAATCAGCCCCAGCATTTT. Protein sequence: CSVEGPGQGFSKNQPQHF.

The gene calls are TRBV5-5 and TRBJ2-4; D may be TRBD1 (6 bases). V lost 3 bases, J lost 7 bases, and 11 bases lay in between. This CDR3 is 13 amino acids long. Germline CDR1 SGHKS, CDR2 YYEKEE (reference sequence). CDR3 loop: CASSWTVGNIQYF. The CDR3 nucleotides read TGTGCCAGCAGCTGGACAGTTGGGAACATTCAGTACTTC.

The chain links TRBV9 to TRBJ1-5; 7 positions match TRBD1. The CDR3 sequence is 14 residues long. V trimming: 2 bases; J trimming: 6 bases; junction bases outside the gene matches: 5. The germline gives CDR1 SGDLS, CDR2 YYNGEE. The CDR3 spells CASSVGQDGQPQHF. The CDR3 DNA reads TGTGCCAGCAGCGTTGGACAGGACGGTCAGCCCCAGCATTTT.

This sequence joins TRBV7-6 and TRBJ2-1, with D maybe TRBD2 (6 bases). This CDR3 is 16 amino acids long. V was clipped by 3 bases and J by 0 bases, with 12 bases between them. The germline CDR1 and CDR2 sequences are SGHVS and FNYEAQ. The DNA of the CDR3 is TGTGCCAGCAGCTTTTCTAGCGAGAGCTCCTACAATGAGCAGTTCTTC. Protein: CASSFSSESSYNEQFF.

V and J are TRBV9 and TRBJ2-5, with TRBD2 matching over 9 bases. CDR1 SGDLS and CDR2 YYNGEE come from the germline V gene. The CDR3 is made up of 15 amino acids. V gave up 3 bases and J gave up 4 bases; unmatched junction bases: 7. This CDR3 is CASSERTSAGETQYF. CDR3 coding DNA: TGTGCCAGCAGCGAGAGGACTAGCGCGGGAGAGACCCAGTACTTC.

The J gene is TRBJ2-7, the V gene TRBV4-1, with 11 bases that match TRBD2. Germline-derived CDR1 and CDR2 are MGHRA and YSYEKL. V lost 3 bases to trimming and J lost 2 bases; unmatched junction nucleotides: 3. The CDR3 has 15 residues. This chain's CDR3 is CASSHYSGGAYEQYF. The CDR3 DNA sequence: TGCGCCAGCAGCCACTATAGCGGGGGGGCCTACGAGCAGTACTTC.